This T cell receptor beta chain came from a study of blood T cell repertoires in COVID-19. Seattle researchers signed up patients amid active infection and tracked them longitudinally. Study processing details: It was from reference gene primer amplification that nucleated cell counts were estimated. Profiled with immunoSEQ multiplex PCR; TCRdb holds only in-frame clones, not every one. For V, J and clone size, that table is used; D and trimming come from the DNA. The sample has approximately 290,000 clones; approximately 83% are singletons. Trimming removed 7 bases from V and 3 bases from J; junction bases left unmatched: 11. This CDR3 spans 15 amino acids. Germline CDR1 is MNHEY and CDR2 is SMNVEV (reference sequence).

Input material: peripheral blood. The chain uses TRBV27 and TRBJ2-7; 8 bases line up with TRBD2. This TCR came from a person aged 65-85 years with COVID-19, enrolled during active disease. DNA of the CDR3: TGTGCCAGCACCCGTATAGCGGGGAACCTCTACGAGCAGTACTTC. Its protein is CASTRIAGNLYEQYF.